A selection of T cell receptor beta chains follows, all from one sample in a study of human T cells and chemical hapten exposure. MiXCR, applied by TCRdb to the RACE reads, yields one record per CDR3 protein. This table holds 380,000 or so distinct CDR3 sequences, 4% to 5.5% found once. The sequenced sample was whole blood, obtained in connection with sensitization to the hapten diphenylcyclopropenone (DPC). Source of these receptors: a woman between 50 and 59 years old with alopecia areata. Some clones in this sample may be carry-over from other donors' samples. Both conserved end residues are part of each CDR3. The D gene is left open where the match is weak. Not all rows give a size; the values are once, few, many and, for expanded clones, a class.

V gene,J gene,D gene,clone size,CDR3 protein,CDR3 DNA
TRBV27,TRBJ2-2,NA,NA,CANAGGRTGELFF,TGTGCCAACGCGGGTGGCCGGACCGGGGAGCTGTTTTTT
TRBV7-6,TRBJ1-4,NA,many,CASSLGTTDEKLFF,TGTGCCAGCAGCTTAGGGACAACCGATGAAAAACTGTTTTTT
TRBV30,TRBJ2-2,NA,many,CAWSRLKNTGELFF,TGTGCCTGGAGTCGACTCAAGAACACCGGGGAGCTGTTTTTT
TRBV10-2,TRBJ2-3,NA,many,CASSSGTQYF,TGCGCCAGCAGCTCGGGTACGCAGTATTTT
TRBV6-1,TRBJ1-2,NA,few,CASSERQHYGYTF,TGTGCCAGCAGTGAAAGGCAGCACTATGGCTACACCTTC
TRBV29-1,TRBJ2-7,NA,few,CSVEQARSYEQYF,TGCAGCGTTGAGCAGGCTCGCTCCTACGAGCAGTACTTC
TRBV3-1,TRBJ1-1,NA,many,CASSPLGRGGTFF,TGTGCCAGCAGCCCCTTGGGGAGGGGCGGAACTTTCTTT
TRBV3-1,TRBJ2-7,NA,NA,CASSQENGQRYEQYF,TGTGCCAGCAGCCAAGAAAATGGACAGAGATACGAGCAGTACTTC
TRBV6-4,TRBJ1-1,NA,many,CASSDGAGKAFF,TGTGCCAGCAGTGATGGAGCAGGGAAAGCTTTCTTT
TRBV6-5,TRBJ2-5,NA,many,CASSPPGAKETQYF,TGTGCCAGCAGTCCCCCCGGCGCCAAAGAGACCCAGTACTTC
TRBV27,TRBJ2-5,NA,many,CASSLSLQETQYF,TGTGCCAGCAGTTTATCGTTACAAGAGACCCAGTACTTC
TRBV14,TRBJ2-3,NA,NA,CASSQRGGADTQYF,TGTGCCAGCAGCCAGAGAGGGGGGGCTGATACGCAGTATTTT
TRBV5-6,TRBJ1-4,NA,few,CASSLKGPTNEKLFF,TGTGCCAGCAGCTTGAAGGGACCAACTAATGAAAAACTGTTTTTT
TRBV14,TRBJ1-4,NA,many,CASSQDPFPRDQERKLFF,TGTGCCAGCAGCCAAGATCCATTTCCCCGGGACCAAGAACGAAAACTGTTTTTT
TRBV19,TRBJ2-4,NA,many,CASSIDPRLSNIQYF,TGTGCCAGTAGTATAGATCCCCGGCTGTCAAACATTCAGTACTTC
TRBV29-1,TRBJ2-1,TRBD2,few,CSVGGTSGSYNEQFF,TGCAGCGTGGGGGGGACCTCAGGGTCCTACAATGAGCAGTTCTTC
TRBV6-2/TRBV6-3,TRBJ2-1,TRBD2,few,CASSFGLAGVVEQFF,TGTGCCAGCAGTTTTGGACTAGCGGGAGTGGTTGAGCAGTTCTTC
TRBV12-3/TRBV12-4,TRBJ1-2,TRBD1,many,CASSPGQGAGPYGYTF,TGTGCCAGCAGCCCGGGACAGGGGGCCGGACCCTATGGCTACACCTTC
TRBV12-3/TRBV12-4,TRBJ2-3,TRBD2,many,CASPSGDGTDTQYF,TGTGCCAGCCCCAGCGGGGACGGCACAGATACGCAGTATTTT
TRBV4-2,TRBJ2-2,NA,NA,CASSQERVTGELFF,TGTGCCAGCAGCCAAGAAAGAGTGACCGGGGAGCTGTTTTTT
TRBV29-1,TRBJ2-5,NA,NA,CSAYRQETQYF,TGCAGCGCCTATCGGCAAGAGACCCAGTACTTC
TRBV27,TRBJ2-1,TRBD2,many,CASRASGNDEQFF,TGTGCCAGCAGGGCTAGCGGGAACGATGAGCAGTTCTTC
TRBV5-1,TRBJ2-5,NA,many,CASSLPGEKETQYF,TGCGCCAGCAGCTTACCGGGGGAGAAAGAGACCCAGTACTTC
TRBV20-1,TRBJ2-1,NA,few,CSSRGRRNEQFF,TGCAGTTCCCGGGGGAGACGCAATGAGCAGTTCTTC
TRBV6-5,TRBJ1-1,NA,many,CASSYSEGNTEAFF,TGTGCCAGCAGTTACTCTGAGGGAAACACTGAAGCTTTCTTT
TRBV6-5,TRBJ1-6,TRBD1,many,CASSWTGAYNSPLHF,TGTGCCAGCAGCTGGACAGGGGCCTATAATTCACCCCTCCACTTT
TRBV27,TRBJ1-5,NA,NA,CASSIRALYQPQHF,TGTGCCAGCAGTATCCGGGCCCTATATCAGCCCCAGCATTTT
TRBV24-1,TRBJ2-4,TRBD2,few,CATSEERGGKNIQYF,TGTGCCACCAGTGAGGAGCGGGGGGGCAAAAACATTCAGTACTTC
TRBV12-3/TRBV12-4,TRBJ1-3,TRBD1,many,CASSLGQGGNTIYF,TGTGCCAGCAGTTTAGGACAGGGTGGAAACACCATATATTTT
TRBV5-1,TRBJ1-1,NA,NA,CASSLDGRDNTEAFF,TGCGCCAGCAGCTTGGATGGCAGGGACAACACTGAAGCTTTCTTT
TRBV7-9,TRBJ2-3,NA,NA,CASSLGSGTPPDTQYF,TGTGCCAGCAGCTTAGGATCGGGGACACCCCCAGATACGCAGTATTTT
TRBV12-3/TRBV12-4,TRBJ1-1,NA,many,CASRGALNTEAFF,TGTGCCAGCCGTGGGGCTCTTAACACTGAAGCTTTCTTT
TRBV9,TRBJ2-1,TRBD2,many,CASSVVAGTLYNEQFF,TGTGCCAGCAGCGTAGTAGCGGGGACCCTCTACAATGAGCAGTTCTTC
TRBV9,TRBJ2-5,NA,many,CASSVGTAVVETQYF,TGTGCCAGCAGCGTAGGGACAGCGGTGGTGGAGACCCAGTACTTC
TRBV6-5,TRBJ1-2,NA,many,CASSYLRQAGGGYTF,TGTGCCAGCAGTTACCTAAGACAGGCGGGAGGAGGCTACACCTTC
TRBV2,TRBJ1-2,NA,few,CASRGTRNGYTF,TGTGCCAGCAGGGGGACCAGGAATGGCTACACCTTC
TRBV15,TRBJ2-3,NA,NA,CATSNLEPSSTDTQYF,TGTGCCACCAGCAATTTGGAGCCGTCTAGCACAGATACGCAGTATTTT
TRBV20-1,TRBJ1-2,TRBD1,NA,CSALEGAGGYGYTF,TGCAGTGCTCTGGAGGGGGCCGGAGGCTATGGCTACACCTTC
TRBV27,TRBJ2-2,TRBD2,NA,CASSFLLAGGTGELFF,TGTGCCAGCAGTTTTCTCCTAGCGGGGGGCACCGGGGAGCTGTTTTTT
TRBV11-2,TRBJ1-4,NA,many,CASSLVVGSTNEKLFF,TGTGCCAGCAGCTTAGTGGTGGGGTCGACTAATGAAAAACTGTTTTTT
TRBV7-2,TRBJ1-5,NA,many,CASSLGGIGNQPQHF,TGTGCCAGCAGCTTAGGAGGGATCGGCAATCAGCCCCAGCATTTT
TRBV25-1,TRBJ1-4,TRBD1,few,CASSERGQGLGEKLFF,TGTGCCAGCAGTGAGAGAGGACAGGGTCTTGGTGAAAAACTGTTTTTT
TRBV2,TRBJ1-4,NA,many,CASSAPGVGEKLFF,TGTGCCAGCAGTGCGCCAGGTGTCGGTGAAAAACTGTTTTTT
TRBV3-1,TRBJ1-1,NA,many,CASSQAGGGGTEAFF,TGTGCCAGCAGCCAAGCTGGGGGCGGGGGCACTGAAGCTTTCTTT
TRBV29-1,TRBJ2-3,TRBD2,NA,CSAGLAVSSTDTQYF,TGCAGCGCTGGACTAGCCGTCTCTAGCACAGATACGCAGTATTTT
TRBV5-1,TRBJ2-7,NA,many,CASSLQGREQYF,TGCGCCAGCAGCTTACAGGGTCGGGAGCAGTACTTC
TRBV15,TRBJ1-5,TRBD1,few,CATSRDRGLSQPQHF,TGTGCCACCAGCAGGGACAGGGGGCTTTCTCAGCCCCAGCATTTT
TRBV7-9,TRBJ2-3,NA,few,CASSRERPDTQYF,TGTGCCAGCAGCCGTGAAAGGCCAGATACGCAGTATTTT
TRBV6-2/TRBV6-3,TRBJ2-5,NA,many,CASRQPGETQYF,TGTGCCAGCAGACAACCGGGGGAGACCCAGTACTTC
TRBV3-1,TRBJ2-1,NA,NA,CASSPRWTLKNEQFF,TGTGCCAGCAGCCCACGGTGGACTCTTAAGAATGAGCAGTTCTTC